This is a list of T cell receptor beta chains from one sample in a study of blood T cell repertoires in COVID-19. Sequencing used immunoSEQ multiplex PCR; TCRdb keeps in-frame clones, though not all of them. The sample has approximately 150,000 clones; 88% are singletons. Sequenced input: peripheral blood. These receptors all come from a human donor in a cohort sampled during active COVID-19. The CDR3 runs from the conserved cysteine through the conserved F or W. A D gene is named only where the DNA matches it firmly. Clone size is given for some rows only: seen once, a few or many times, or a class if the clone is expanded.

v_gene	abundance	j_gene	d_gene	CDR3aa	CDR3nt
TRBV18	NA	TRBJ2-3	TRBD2	CASSPRVLAGGRTDTQYF	TGTGCCAGCTCACCAAGGGTGCTAGCGGGGGGTCGCACAGATACGCAGTATTTT
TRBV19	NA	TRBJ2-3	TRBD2	CASSMGLAGPTDTQYF	TGTGCCAGTAGTATGGGACTAGCGGGGCCCACAGATACGCAGTATTTT
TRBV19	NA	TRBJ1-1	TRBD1	CASSKAGGNTEAFF	TGTGCCAGTAGTAAAGCAGGGGGGAACACTGAAGCTTTCTTT
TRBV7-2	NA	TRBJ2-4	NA	CASSPRTVDKNIQYF	TGTGCCAGCAGCCCCCGGACAGTCGATAAAAACATTCAGTACTTC
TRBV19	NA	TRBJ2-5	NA	CASSIRGPQETQYF	TGTGCCAGTAGTATCAGGGGACCCCAAGAGACCCAGTACTTC
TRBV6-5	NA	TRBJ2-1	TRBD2	CASRRTSGGNNEQFF	TGTGCCAGCAGGAGGACTAGCGGGGGGAACAATGAGCAGTTCTTC
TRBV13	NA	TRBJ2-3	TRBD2	CASSLKTASGGAGTDTQYF	TGTGCCAGCAGCCTCAAAACGGCTAGCGGGGGGGCCGGGACAGATACGCAGTATTTT
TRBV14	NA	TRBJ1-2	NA	CASSQERNYGYTF	TGTGCCAGCAGCCAAGAACGGAACTATGGCTACACCTTC
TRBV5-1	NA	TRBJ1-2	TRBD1	CASSLGTGQGYGYTF	TGCGCCAGCAGCTTGGGGACAGGCCAAGGCTATGGCTACACCTTC
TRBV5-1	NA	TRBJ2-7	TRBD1	CASSHGQGGYEQYF	TGCGCCAGCAGCCACGGACAGGGAGGTTACGAGCAGTACTTC
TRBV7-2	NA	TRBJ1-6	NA	CASSLGGKSSPLHF	TGTGCCAGCAGCTTAGGTGGCAAATCCTCACCCCTCCACTTT
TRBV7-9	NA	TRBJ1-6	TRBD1	CASSSSGTGGYHF	TGTGCCAGCAGCTCCTCCGGGACAGGGGGTTACCACTTT
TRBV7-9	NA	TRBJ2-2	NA	CASMAGRATGELFF	TGTGCCAGCATGGCGGGAAGGGCCACCGGGGAGCTGTTTTTT
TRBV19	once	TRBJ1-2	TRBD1	CASKQGGNYGYTF	TGTGCCAGTAAGCAGGGGGGTAACTATGGCTACACCTTC
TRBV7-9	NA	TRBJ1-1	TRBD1	CASSPDRVGTEAFF	TGTGCCAGCAGCCCCGACAGGGTGGGGACTGAAGCTTTCTTT
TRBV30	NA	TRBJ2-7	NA	CAWSYAPGNEQYF	TGTGCCTGGAGCTACGCCCCCGGGAATGAGCAGTACTTC
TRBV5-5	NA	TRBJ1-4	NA	CASGRAEEKLFF	TGTGCCAGCGGCAGGGCGGAAGAAAAACTGTTTTTT
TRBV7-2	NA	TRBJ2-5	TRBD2	CASSLGFSGGALGTQYF	TGTGCCAGCAGCTTAGGGTTTAGCGGGGGTGCCCTAGGGACCCAGTACTTC
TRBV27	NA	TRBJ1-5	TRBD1	CASSSTTGGGQPQHF	TGTGCCAGCAGTTCTACTACAGGGGGAGGACAGCCCCAGCATTTT
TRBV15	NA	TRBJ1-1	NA	CATIPTGRNTEAFF	TGTGCCACCATCCCGACAGGAAGGAACACTGAAGCTTTCTTT
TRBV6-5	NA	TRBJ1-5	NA	CASKGTNQPQHF	TGTGCCAGTAAAGGGACTAATCAGCCCCAGCATTTT
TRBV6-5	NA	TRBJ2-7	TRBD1	CASRFTGAQDYEQYF	TGTGCCAGCAGATTCACAGGGGCGCAGGATTACGAGCAGTACTTC
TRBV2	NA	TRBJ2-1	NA	CASRRGGEQFF	TGTGCCAGCCGGAGGGGGGGTGAGCAGTTCTTC
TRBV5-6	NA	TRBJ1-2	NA	CASSFGGVGGYTF	TGTGCCAGCAGCTTCGGGGGGGTTGGTGGCTACACCTTC
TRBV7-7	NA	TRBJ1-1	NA	CASSPLVGGTGDTEAFF	TGTGCTAGCAGCCCCCTAGTCGGAGGTACCGGGGACACTGAAGCTTTCTTT
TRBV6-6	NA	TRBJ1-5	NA	CASSRPGSNQPQHF	TGTGCCAGCAGCCGCCCAGGGTCCAATCAGCCCCAGCATTTT
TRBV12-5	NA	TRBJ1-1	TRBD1	CASGLAIGQVNTEAFF	TGTGCTAGTGGTTTGGCGATAGGACAGGTGAACACTGAAGCTTTCTTT
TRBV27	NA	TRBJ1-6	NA	CASSLWRPNSPLHF	TGTGCCAGCAGTTTGTGGAGACCTAATTCACCCCTCCACTTT
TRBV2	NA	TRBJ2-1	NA	CASRDSFYNEQFF	TGTGCCAGCAGGGATAGCTTCTACAATGAGCAGTTCTTC
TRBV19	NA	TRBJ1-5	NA	CASSLGTNSNQPQHF	TGTGCCAGTAGTCTCGGGACAAATAGCAATCAGCCCCAGCATTTT
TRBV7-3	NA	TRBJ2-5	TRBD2	CASSLAGGEGETQYF	TGTGCCAGCAGCTTAGCTGGAGGGGAGGGAGAGACCCAGTACTTC
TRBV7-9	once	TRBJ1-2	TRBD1	CASSLTDRASRNGYTF	TGTGCCAGCAGCTTAACGGACAGGGCCTCTAGAAATGGCTACACCTTC
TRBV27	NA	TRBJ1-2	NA	CASSLGAKGGYTF	TGTGCCAGCAGTTTGGGGGCCAAGGGTGGCTACACCTTC
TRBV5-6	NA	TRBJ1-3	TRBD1	CASSLGTGDSSGNTIYF	TGTGCCAGCAGCTTGGGCACAGGGGATTCCTCTGGAAACACCATATATTTT
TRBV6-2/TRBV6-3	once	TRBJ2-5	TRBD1	CASSYNHRDSRNTETQYF	TGTGCCAGCAGTTACAACCACCGGGACAGCAGAAATACGGAGACCCAGTACTTC
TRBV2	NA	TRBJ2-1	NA	CASAQVSSYNEQFF	TGTGCCAGCGCACAGGTTAGCTCCTACAATGAGCAGTTCTTC
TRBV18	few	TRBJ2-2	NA	CASARTEGTGELFF	TGTGCCAGCGCCCGGACGGAGGGCACCGGGGAGCTGTTTTTT
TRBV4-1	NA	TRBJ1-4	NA	CASSQDFWGQRNEKLFF	TGCGCCAGCAGCCAAGATTTTTGGGGACAACGTAATGAAAAACTGTTTTTT
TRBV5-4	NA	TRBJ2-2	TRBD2	CASSLEVAGASSTGELFF	TGTGCCAGCAGCTTGGAGGTAGCGGGGGCCTCGAGCACCGGGGAGCTGTTTTTT
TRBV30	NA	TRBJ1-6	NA	CAWSGMTLDLSPLHF	TGTGCCTGGAGTGGCATGACTCTCGACCTTTCACCCCTCCACTTT
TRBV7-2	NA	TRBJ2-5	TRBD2	CASSLGLKETQYF	TGTGCCAGCAGCTTGGGACTAAAAGAGACCCAGTACTTC